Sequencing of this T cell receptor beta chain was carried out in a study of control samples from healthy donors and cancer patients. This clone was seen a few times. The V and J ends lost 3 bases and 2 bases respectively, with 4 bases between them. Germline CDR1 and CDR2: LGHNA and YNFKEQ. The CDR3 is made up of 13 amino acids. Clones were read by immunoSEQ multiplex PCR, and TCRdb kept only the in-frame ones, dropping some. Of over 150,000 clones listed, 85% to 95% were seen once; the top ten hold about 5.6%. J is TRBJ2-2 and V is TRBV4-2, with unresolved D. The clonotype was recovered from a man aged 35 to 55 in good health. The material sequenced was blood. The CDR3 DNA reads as TGTGCCAGCAGCCACTACAACACCGGGGAGCTGTTTTTT. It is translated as CASSHYNTGELFF.